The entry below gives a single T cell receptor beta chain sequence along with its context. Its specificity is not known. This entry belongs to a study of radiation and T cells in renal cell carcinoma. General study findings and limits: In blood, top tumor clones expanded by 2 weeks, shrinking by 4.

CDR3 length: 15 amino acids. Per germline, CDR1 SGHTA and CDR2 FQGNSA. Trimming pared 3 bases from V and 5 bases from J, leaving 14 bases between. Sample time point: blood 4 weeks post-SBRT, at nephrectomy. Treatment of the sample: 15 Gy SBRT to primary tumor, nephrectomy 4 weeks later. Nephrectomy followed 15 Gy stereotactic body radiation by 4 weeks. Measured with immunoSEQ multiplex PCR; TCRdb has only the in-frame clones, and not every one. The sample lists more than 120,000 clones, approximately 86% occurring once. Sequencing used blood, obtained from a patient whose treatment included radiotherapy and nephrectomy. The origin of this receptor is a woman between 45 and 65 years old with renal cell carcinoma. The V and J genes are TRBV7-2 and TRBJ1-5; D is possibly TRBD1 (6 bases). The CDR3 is CASSFRSRGDQPQHF. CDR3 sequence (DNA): TGTGCCAGCAGCTTTCGGTCCAGGGGAGATCAGCCCCAGCATTTT.